A selection of T cell receptor beta chains follows, all from one sample in a study of human T cells and chemical hapten exposure. TCRdb passed the RACE reads through MiXCR, listing each CDR3 protein once. Of over 100,000 distinct CDR3 sequences detected, about 8.2% appear once; the ten largest clones hold roughly 2%. Input material: whole blood. Every receptor here comes from a male donor in good health. Some clones in this sample may be carry-over from other donors' samples. Each CDR3 is given with its conserved first and last residue. The D gene is left open where the match is weak. Size values are once, few and many counts, or a class for expanded clones, and some rows have none.

size | J | V | length | D | CDR3 | DNA
NA | TRBJ1-5 | TRBV27 | 14 | NA | CASTSILGNQPQHF | TGTGCCAGCACCTCCATATTAGGGAATCAGCCCCAGCATTTT
few | TRBJ2-3 | TRBV2 | 15 | TRBD2 | CASSGSSGNPGTQYF | TGTGCCAGCAGTGGCTCTAGCGGGAATCCGGGTACGCAGTATTTT
NA | TRBJ1-1 | TRBV12-3/TRBV12-4 | 16 | NA | CASSAYRLRMNTEAFF | TGTGCCAGCAGTGCATATCGGCTTAGGATGAACACTGAAGCTTTCTTT
many | TRBJ1-4 | TRBV5-1 | 14 | NA | CASKDGPTNEKLFF | TGCGCCAGCAAAGACGGTCCAACTAATGAAAAACTGTTTTTT
many | TRBJ2-3 | TRBV7-2 | 14 | NA | CASSPQGGRDTQYF | TGTGCCAGCAGCCCACAGGGTGGGCGGGATACGCAGTATTTT
many | TRBJ2-1 | TRBV29-1 | 14 | TRBD1 | CSVPDRGLGNEQFF | TGCAGCGTTCCCGACAGGGGGCTCGGGAATGAGCAGTTCTTC
NA | TRBJ1-4 | TRBV20-1 | 13 | NA | CSARQATNEKLFF | TGCAGTGCAAGACAGGCAACTAATGAAAAACTGTTTTTT
few | TRBJ2-7 | TRBV6-5 | 13 | TRBD2 | CAAGLAGIYEQYF | TGTGCCGCCGGACTAGCGGGAATCTACGAGCAGTACTTC
NA | TRBJ2-3 | TRBV27 | 14 | TRBD2 | CASSLLAGVDTQYF | TGTGCCAGCAGTTTATTAGCGGGAGTAGATACGCAGTATTTT
many | TRBJ2-5 | TRBV9 | 16 | NA | CASSVADGAMQETQYF | TGTGCCAGCAGCGTAGCCGACGGGGCGATGCAAGAGACCCAGTACTTC
many | TRBJ1-1 | TRBV18 | 14 | NA | CASAQGTKNTEAFF | TGTGCCAGCGCACAAGGTACCAAGAACACTGAAGCTTTCTTT
NA | TRBJ2-7 | TRBV6-1 | 14 | NA | CASSEGRGAYEQYF | TGTGCCAGCAGTGAGGGCAGGGGAGCCTACGAGCAGTACTTC
many | TRBJ2-2 | TRBV9 | 16 | NA | CASSAESGRNTGELFF | TGTGCCAGCAGCGCCGAATCGGGCCGGAACACCGGGGAGCTGTTTTTT
NA | TRBJ1-3 | TRBV5-8 | 15 | NA | CASSLGPNSGNTIYF | TGTGCCAGCAGCTTGGGTCCGAACTCTGGAAACACCATATATTTT
few | TRBJ1-1 | TRBV10-3 | 14 | TRBD1 | CAISAGQGGSEAFF | TGTGCCATCAGTGCGGGACAGGGGGGATCCGAAGCTTTCTTT
few | TRBJ1-2 | TRBV5-6 | 16 | TRBD1 | CASSPDRGRTNYGYTF | TGTGCCAGCAGCCCGGACAGGGGGCGAACCAACTATGGCTACACCTTC
many | TRBJ2-1 | TRBV6-4 | 17 | TRBD2 | CASTEGRLAGVGNEQFF | TGTGCCAGCACCGAAGGGAGACTAGCGGGAGTAGGCAATGAGCAGTTCTTC
few | TRBJ2-7 | TRBV5-4 | 14 | NA | CASTWGDGNYEQYF | TGTGCCAGCACCTGGGGAGACGGTAACTACGAGCAGTACTTC
few | TRBJ2-5 | TRBV6-2/TRBV6-3 | 13 | NA | CASSSDFGETQYF | TGTGCCAGCAGTTCGGACTTCGGAGAGACCCAGTACTTC
many | TRBJ1-5 | TRBV7-9 | 14 | NA | CASSSGALNQPQHF | TGTGCCAGCAGCTCGGGGGCTCTCAATCAGCCCCAGCATTTT
many | TRBJ1-5 | TRBV7-2 | 13 | NA | CASRPDSSQPQHF | TGTGCCAGCAGACCCGACAGCTCCCAGCCCCAGCATTTT
few | TRBJ1-3 | TRBV30 | 15 | NA | CAWGDLAVSGNTIYF | TGTGCCTGGGGGGATCTGGCAGTCTCTGGAAACACCATATATTTT
many | TRBJ1-1 | TRBV29-1 | 12 | NA | CSVDLNRLGAFF | TGCAGCGTTGACCTTAATCGGCTGGGAGCTTTCTTT
NA | TRBJ1-2 | TRBV3-1 | 14 | NA | CASSQAGRNYGYTF | TGTGCCAGCAGCCAAGCGGGGCGGAACTATGGCTACACCTTC
few | TRBJ2-2 | TRBV10-1 | 14 | TRBD2 | CASSPAGVAGELFF | TGCGCCAGCAGTCCAGCGGGAGTGGCCGGGGAGCTGTTTTTT
NA | TRBJ2-1 | TRBV7-3 | 14 | TRBD2 | CASSPPGLANEQFF | TGTGCCAGCAGCCCCCCGGGACTAGCGAATGAGCAGTTCTTC
many | TRBJ1-1 | TRBV5-1 | 13 | NA | CASSLGPIAEAFF | TGCGCCAGCAGCTTGGGGCCAATCGCTGAAGCTTTCTTT
many | TRBJ2-1 | TRBV6-4 | 15 | TRBD2 | CASSEGRGGHNEQFF | TGTGCCAGCAGTGAAGGGCGGGGGGGCCACAATGAGCAGTTCTTC
few | TRBJ2-7 | TRBV5-1 | 14 | TRBD2 | CASSISGSPGEQYF | TGCGCCAGCAGCATTAGCGGGAGTCCAGGGGAGCAGTACTTC
few | TRBJ2-6 | TRBV19 | 15 | NA | CASSALISGANVLTF | TGTGCCAGTAGTGCCTTAATCTCTGGGGCCAACGTCCTGACTTTC
NA | TRBJ1-1 | TRBV30 | 14 | NA | CAWAQDSENTEAFF | TGTGCCTGGGCCCAGGACAGTGAGAACACTGAAGCTTTCTTT
NA | TRBJ2-7 | TRBV6-5 | 14 | NA | CASSGAGASYEQYF | TGTGCCAGCTCCGGGGCAGGGGCCTCCTACGAGCAGTACTTC
many | TRBJ1-5 | TRBV6-1 | 15 | NA | CASRYQHRANQPQHF | TGTGCCAGCAGGTATCAACACAGGGCTAATCAGCCCCAGCATTTT
NA | TRBJ2-5 | TRBV6-5 | 16 | NA | CASSYSDGWGAETQYF | TGTGCCAGCAGTTACTCCGACGGTTGGGGTGCCGAGACCCAGTACTTC
few | TRBJ2-2 | TRBV12-3/TRBV12-4 | 15 | TRBD1 | CASNGDRGVSGELFF | TGTGCCAGCAACGGAGACAGGGGTGTGAGCGGGGAGCTGTTTTTT
many | TRBJ2-3 | TRBV20-1 | 14 | NA | CSAGKGMMTDTQYF | TGCAGTGCGGGTAAAGGAATGATGACAGATACGCAGTATTTT
many | TRBJ2-2 | TRBV5-5 | 16 | TRBD1 | CASSLGGQGDTGELFF | TGTGCCAGCAGCTTGGGGGGACAGGGCGACACCGGGGAGCTGTTTTTT
many | TRBJ2-1 | TRBV27 | 11 | NA | CASSRSNEQFF | TGTGCCAGCAGTCGGTCCAATGAGCAGTTCTTC
many | TRBJ1-1 | TRBV2 | 14 | NA | CASSPKAGRTEAFF | TGTGCCAGCAGCCCCAAGGCCGGGAGGACTGAAGCTTTCTTT
NA | TRBJ1-1 | TRBV5-1 | 14 | NA | CASSLMGDNTEAFF | TGCGCCAGCAGCCTGATGGGGGATAACACTGAAGCTTTCTTT
many | TRBJ2-7 | TRBV18 | 13 | NA | CASSPPETYEQYF | TGTGCCAGCTCACCACCGGAGACCTACGAGCAGTACTTC
few | TRBJ2-7 | TRBV9 | 14 | TRBD1 | CASSVTGTGYEQYF | TGTGCCAGCAGCGTTACGGGGACAGGCTACGAGCAGTACTTC
NA | TRBJ1-3 | TRBV10-3 | 16 | NA | CAISELVPHSGNTIYF | TGTGCCATCAGTGAGCTGGTCCCCCACTCTGGAAACACCATATATTTT
many | TRBJ2-7 | TRBV15 | 15 | TRBD1 | CATSKARQGPSEQYF | TGTGCCACCAGCAAAGCAAGACAGGGACCGTCCGAGCAGTACTTC
few | TRBJ2-1 | TRBV6-5 | 15 | TRBD2 | CASSYGLAGANEQFF | TGTGCCAGCAGTTATGGGCTAGCGGGAGCCAATGAGCAGTTCTTC
few | TRBJ2-3 | TRBV25-1 | 17 | NA | CASSANPGTPNADTQYF | TGTGCCAGCAGTGCCAACCCCGGGACACCTAATGCAGATACGCAGTATTTT
NA | TRBJ2-6 | TRBV11-1 | 18 | TRBD1 | CASMSNGQGTSGANVLTF | TGTGCCAGCATGAGTAATGGACAGGGGACCTCTGGGGCCAACGTCCTGACTTTC
NA | TRBJ1-5 | TRBV12-3/TRBV12-4 | 16 | TRBD1 | CASSLRDRAANQPQHF | TGTGCCAGCAGTTTACGAGACAGGGCCGCTAATCAGCCCCAGCATTTT